A selection of T cell receptor beta chains follows, all from one sample in a study of blood T cell repertoires in COVID-19. Some clones are missing from TCRdb's copy, which holds only in-frame ones; the method was immunoSEQ multiplex PCR. The repertoire includes roughly 160,000 clones, approximately 86% of them detected once, and 0.99% sits in the top ten. Input material: peripheral blood. The receptors were sampled from a man aged 18 to 30 with acute or convalescent COVID-19. Both conserved end residues are part of each CDR3. A D gene is named only where the DNA matches it firmly. Clone size is shown for a subset of rows, as once, few, many or a class of expanded clone.

DNA: TGTGCCAGCACCCCCGGGACAGGGACCTATGGCTACACCTTC
CDR3: CASTPGTGTYGYTF
D: TRBD1
size: .
J: TRBJ1-2
V: TRBV4-2

DNA: TGTGCCTGGAGCTCAGGGGTTGAAGCTTTCTTT
CDR3: CAWSSGVEAFF
D: .
size: few
J: TRBJ1-1
V: TRBV30

DNA: TGCGCCAGCAGTGAGTCAGTCAGTCAAGAGACCCAGTACTTC
CDR3: CASSESVSQETQYF
D: .
size: .
J: TRBJ2-5
V: TRBV10-2

DNA: TGTGCCACCAGCAGGGGACAGAGGACTTATGAAAAACTGTTTTTT
CDR3: CATSRGQRTYEKLFF
D: TRBD1
size: .
J: TRBJ1-4
V: TRBV15

DNA: TGTGCCAGCAGCTCCGGACAGCCCTTAAATGAAAAACTGTTTTTT
CDR3: CASSSGQPLNEKLFF
D: .
size: .
J: TRBJ1-4
V: TRBV7-9

DNA: TGTGCCAGTAGTATAGGAGGTCGTGACACTGAAGCTTTCTTT
CDR3: CASSIGGRDTEAFF
D: .
size: .
J: TRBJ1-1
V: TRBV19

DNA: TGTGCCAGCAGCTTAGATCCCTTCCGAGGGCAGTCACCCCTCCACTTT
CDR3: CASSLDPFRGQSPLHF
D: .
size: .
J: TRBJ1-6
V: TRBV7-8

DNA: TGTGCCAGCAGCCCCGCGCCCTCGGGTAGGATCGATGGCTACACCTTC
CDR3: CASSPAPSGRIDGYTF
D: .
size: .
J: TRBJ1-2
V: TRBV6-6

DNA: TGTGCCAGCAGTTACAGGGACAGGGGAGGGACTGAAGCTTTCTTT
CDR3: CASSYRDRGGTEAFF
D: TRBD1
size: .
J: TRBJ1-1
V: TRBV6-6

DNA: TGCGCCAGCAGCTGGACAGGGTCCGGTGAGCAGTTCTTC
CDR3: CASSWTGSGEQFF
D: TRBD1
size: once
J: TRBJ2-1
V: TRBV5-1

DNA: TGTGCCAGTCGGGGACAGGAAAACTATGGCTACACCTTC
CDR3: CASRGQENYGYTF
D: TRBD1
size: .
J: TRBJ1-2
V: TRBV19

DNA: TGTGCCACCTCGGGACTAGCGACGAACACCGGGGAGCTGTTTTTT
CDR3: CATSGLATNTGELFF
D: TRBD2
size: few
J: TRBJ2-2
V: TRBV6-5

DNA: TGCGCCAGCAGCTTGGACTCCACCCAGACCCAGTACTTC
CDR3: CASSLDSTQTQYF
D: .
size: .
J: TRBJ2-5
V: TRBV5-1

DNA: TGTGCCAGCAGCGAAGACAGGGGAATAGCCGGGGAGCTGTTTTTT
CDR3: CASSEDRGIAGELFF
D: TRBD1
size: once
J: TRBJ2-2
V: TRBV3-1/TRBV3-2

DNA: TGTGCCAGCAGTGAACTATCAGGGGGAGCGGTCAACTATGGCTACACCTTC
CDR3: CASSELSGGAVNYGYTF
D: TRBD1
size: .
J: TRBJ1-2
V: TRBV6-1

DNA: TGTGCCAGCAGCCAAGACTTTGAGGCGGCTAAACTGTTTTTT
CDR3: CASSQDFEAAKLFF
D: .
size: once
J: TRBJ1-4
V: TRBV3-1/TRBV3-2

DNA: TGTGCCACCAGTGATGAGGTTCGAGAGACCCAGTACTTC
CDR3: CATSDEVRETQYF
D: .
size: .
J: TRBJ2-5
V: TRBV24-1

DNA: TGTGCCAGCAGCACGGGGGGGGGTCTGACTGAAGCTTTCTTT
CDR3: CASSTGGGLTEAFF
D: .
size: .
J: TRBJ1-1
V: TRBV5-4

DNA: TGCAGTGCGTTAGATGGCTACACCTTC
CDR3: CSALDGYTF
D: .
size: .
J: TRBJ1-2
V: TRBV20-1

DNA: TGTGCCAGCAGTGAGGAGGGCCTATCTAATGAAAAACTGTTTTTT
CDR3: CASSEEGLSNEKLFF
D: .
size: .
J: TRBJ1-4
V: TRBV2

DNA: TGTGCCAGCAGCTTAGAACTAGCGGGGGGTTATGAGCAGTTCTTC
CDR3: CASSLELAGGYEQFF
D: TRBD2
size: .
J: TRBJ2-1
V: TRBV11-2

DNA: TGTGCCAGCAGCCCCCGACAGGGGTCAGATACGCAGTATTTT
CDR3: CASSPRQGSDTQYF
D: TRBD1
size: .
J: TRBJ2-3
V: TRBV9

DNA: TGTGCCAGCAGTTACCGTCGAAAAGGGGGGGGCTATGGCTACACCTTC
CDR3: CASSYRRKGGGYGYTF
D: .
size: .
J: TRBJ1-2
V: TRBV6-5

DNA: TGTGCCAGCAGTGAAGGGGGGCTTCGGGTTGGCTACACCTTC
CDR3: CASSEGGLRVGYTF
D: .
size: many
J: TRBJ1-2
V: TRBV2

DNA: TGTGCCAGCAGTGAGGGACACGCCGGGACAGATACGCAGTATTTT
CDR3: CASSEGHAGTDTQYF
D: .
size: .
J: TRBJ2-3
V: TRBV6-1

DNA: TGTGCCAGCACTAGAAGACAGGGGGACGCCTACAATGAGCAGTTCTTC
CDR3: CASTRRQGDAYNEQFF
D: TRBD1
size: once
J: TRBJ2-1
V: TRBV6-6

DNA: TGTGCCAGCAGGAAAAACAGAGACAATGAGCAGTTCTTC
CDR3: CASRKNRDNEQFF
D: .
size: once
J: TRBJ2-1
V: TRBV6-5

DNA: TGTGCCAGCAGTTCCTCCGGGTCCACTAATGAAAAACTGTTTTTT
CDR3: CASSSSGSTNEKLFF
D: .
size: .
J: TRBJ1-4
V: TRBV6-5

DNA: TGCGCCAGCAGTCCAGCGGGGGACACAGATACGCAGTATTTT
CDR3: CASSPAGDTDTQYF
D: TRBD2
size: .
J: TRBJ2-3
V: TRBV5-1

DNA: TGTGCCAGCAGCTTGGAAGCGATCTCACTCTATGGCTACACCTTC
CDR3: CASSLEAISLYGYTF
D: .
size: .
J: TRBJ1-2
V: TRBV5-4

DNA: TGTGCCAGCAGCTTGGCGGGGAGAGAGACCCAGTACTTC
CDR3: CASSLAGRETQYF
D: .
size: .
J: TRBJ2-5
V: TRBV5-4

DNA: TGTGCCAGCAGCTCCGGGACATCTCTTGGGGATACGCAGTATTTT
CDR3: CASSSGTSLGDTQYF
D: .
size: .
J: TRBJ2-3
V: TRBV11-2

DNA: TGTGCCAGCAGCCGAGCGGGGACAACTGGAAACACCATATATTTT
CDR3: CASSRAGTTGNTIYF
D: .
size: once
J: TRBJ1-3
V: TRBV11-2

DNA: TGTGCCAGCAGAAAACAGGGGGCGGATGAAAAACTGTTTTTT
CDR3: CASRKQGADEKLFF
D: TRBD1
size: .
J: TRBJ1-4
V: TRBV11-2

DNA: TGTGCCAGCAGCCAAGAAGTGACTAGCGGGGGGCGGGAGACCCAGTACTTC
CDR3: CASSQEVTSGGRETQYF
D: TRBD2
size: .
J: TRBJ2-5
V: TRBV4-2

DNA: TGCAGCGTTGACTCGGACAGGGGGAATGAGCAGTTCTTC
CDR3: CSVDSDRGNEQFF
D: TRBD1
size: .
J: TRBJ2-1
V: TRBV29-1

DNA: TGTGCCAGCAGCCCTTTGACTAGCGGGGGGTTTTCTGAGCAGTTCTTC
CDR3: CASSPLTSGGFSEQFF
D: TRBD2
size: .
J: TRBJ2-1
V: TRBV9

DNA: TGTGCCAGCAGTCCACCCCCGACAGGGACGAACACTGAAGCTTTCTTT
CDR3: CASSPPPTGTNTEAFF
D: TRBD1
size: .
J: TRBJ1-1
V: TRBV28

DNA: TGCAGCGCTTGGACTAGCGGAGAGACCCAGTACTTC
CDR3: CSAWTSGETQYF
D: TRBD2
size: .
J: TRBJ2-5
V: TRBV29-1

DNA: TGTGCCAGCAGGACAGGGAATGGAAACACCATATATTTT
CDR3: CASRTGNGNTIYF
D: TRBD1
size: .
J: TRBJ1-3
V: TRBV3-1/TRBV3-2

DNA: TGTGCCAGCAGCGGGACAGGCGGCTACGAGCAGTACTTC
CDR3: CASSGTGGYEQYF
D: TRBD1
size: .
J: TRBJ2-7
V: TRBV7-9

DNA: TGCAGCGTTGAACCAGGACAGGGACTGGGCTACACCTTC
CDR3: CSVEPGQGLGYTF
D: TRBD1
size: .
J: TRBJ1-2
V: TRBV29-1

DNA: TGCAGTGCTAGTACGGCTAACTATGGCTACACCTTC
CDR3: CSASTANYGYTF
D: .
size: .
J: TRBJ1-2
V: TRBV20-1

DNA: TGTGCCAGCTCAACTGGACAGACGTCCAACTATGGCTACACCTTC
CDR3: CASSTGQTSNYGYTF
D: .
size: .
J: TRBJ1-2
V: TRBV18

DNA: TGTGCCTGGGCGGAGCCCGGACAGGGGAGAAAAGCTTTCTTT
CDR3: CAWAEPGQGRKAFF
D: TRBD1
size: .
J: TRBJ1-1
V: TRBV30

DNA: TGCAGCGTTGAGGGAGGAGGGACTGGCTACACCTTC
CDR3: CSVEGGGTGYTF
D: .
size: .
J: TRBJ1-2
V: TRBV29-1

DNA: TGTGCCAGCTCACCAGCGTGGGGGGGCGATGAGCAGTTCTTC
CDR3: CASSPAWGGDEQFF
D: .
size: .
J: TRBJ2-1
V: TRBV18

DNA: TGTGCCAGCAGCCGTTCCGCGGGGGGCCTCTCCTACAATGAGCAGTTCTTC
CDR3: CASSRSAGGLSYNEQFF
D: TRBD2
size: .
J: TRBJ2-1
V: TRBV14

DNA: TGCAGCGTTGGAGGACAGGGAGCGGAGACCCAGTACTTC
CDR3: CSVGGQGAETQYF
D: TRBD1
size: .
J: TRBJ2-5
V: TRBV29-1

DNA: TGTGCCAGCAGCCACTCGCGGGTCCGGGAGACCCAGTACTTC
CDR3: CASSHSRVRETQYF
D: .
size: .
J: TRBJ2-5
V: TRBV7-8

DNA: TGTGCCAGCAGCGTAGAGCCTGGGGGGAATTCACCCCTCCACTTT
CDR3: CASSVEPGGNSPLHF
D: .
size: once
J: TRBJ1-6
V: TRBV9

DNA: TGTGCCAGCAGTTCTGGGACTAGCGGACACACAGATACGCAGTATTTT
CDR3: CASSSGTSGHTDTQYF
D: TRBD2
size: .
J: TRBJ2-3
V: TRBV6-5

DNA: TGTGCCAGCAGTAAACAGGGGTCCTCCTACAATGAGCAGTTCTTC
CDR3: CASSKQGSSYNEQFF
D: TRBD1
size: once
J: TRBJ2-1
V: TRBV6-4

DNA: TGTGCCAGCTCACTTACCCCGGGAGATGAGCAGTTCTTC
CDR3: CASSLTPGDEQFF
D: .
size: .
J: TRBJ2-1
V: TRBV18

DNA: TGTGCCAGCAGCTTAGGTTTCGGGGGAAACACCATATATTTT
CDR3: CASSLGFGGNTIYF
D: .
size: .
J: TRBJ1-3
V: TRBV11-2